These 15 T cell receptor beta chains came from one sample sequenced in a study of OX40 agonist ivuxolimab in advanced cancers. Here immunoSEQ multiplex PCR was the method, and the copy in TCRdb shows in-frame clones only, minus some. The table includes over 55,000 clones, approximately 80% detected once. The material sequenced was CD4+ or CD8+ T cells sorted from blood, taken in a trial of the OX40 agonist ivuxolimab. These receptors originate from an adult with an advanced solid tumor such as melanoma, head and neck, liver or kidney cancer.

Notes on this clone: The same CDR3 arises from other DNA sequences in this sample as well. The chain recombines TRBV5-4 with TRBJ1-1; no clear D gene. The germline V gene encodes CDR1 SGHNT and CDR2 YYREEE (reference sequence). The V end lost 0 bases, the J end lost 1 base, and 4 bases lay between the germline ends. CDR3 length: 13 residues. CDR3 sequence (DNA): TGTGCCAGCAGCTTGGCGGGGAACACTGAAGCTTTCTTT. Protein product: CASSLAGNTEAFF.

This clone is a singleton in its sample. The gene calls are TRBV9 and TRBJ2-1, with D maybe TRBD2 (6 bases). V dropped 8 bases and J dropped 5 bases, with 20 bases sitting between them. This CDR3 is 15 amino acids long. Germline CDR1 reads SGDLS; CDR2 reads YYNGEE. The CDR3 is CASAHLGPSDNEQFF. DNA of the CDR3: TGTGCCAGTGCTCACCTGGGGCCTAGCGACAATGAGCAGTTCTTC.

In its sample, this clone was seen a few times. This chain uses TRBV27 with TRBJ1-2; TRBD1 might be the D (6 bases). V lost 8 bases and J lost 4, with 14 bases in between. The CDR3 loop spans 13 amino acids. Germline V gives CDR1 MNHEY, CDR2 SMNVEV (reference sequence). As DNA, the CDR3 is TGTGCCAGCTCCCCCGGGGGCTTCTATGGCTACACCTTC. Encoded protein: CASSPGGFYGYTF.

This rearrangement joins TRBV6-6 to TRBJ2-1, with D perhaps TRBD2 (7 bases). The CDR3 has 15 residues. V was cut by 6 bases and J by 8 bases, with 20 bases left in between. CDR1 and CDR2 from the germline V gene are MNHNY and SVGAGI (reference sequence). The CDR3 spells CASSRGGAVWDEQFF. The CDR3 coding sequence is TGTGCCAGCAGCCGAGGGGGGGCCGTCTGGGATGAGCAGTTCTTC.

This chain uses TRBV6-1 with TRBJ1-1; no clear D gene. The CDR3 totals 13 residues. V shed 8 bases and J shed 1 base, with 11 bases lying between them. CDR1 and CDR2 (germline): MNHNS, SASEGT. The CDR3 coding sequence is TGTGCCAGCGCCCCAGGACGGAACACTGAAGCTTTCTTT. Translated, it gives CASAPGRNTEAFF.

This clone appeared a single time. The chain links TRBV27 to TRBJ1-3; the D is unclear. Germline CDR1 and CDR2: MNHEY and SMNVEV (reference sequence). Between the trimmed V and J ends, which lost 5 bases and 1 base, there was a span of 12 bases. The CDR3 sequence is 15 residues long. CDR3: CASSTHPVSGNTIYF. Written as DNA, the CDR3 is TGTGCCAGCAGTACCCATCCCGTGTCTGGAAACACCATATATTTT.

The chain combines TRBV10-3 with TRBJ2-2; tentatively, D is TRBD1 (6 bases). CDR1 and CDR2 (germline): ENHRY, SYGVKD. Deletions cut 10 bases from V and 3 bases from J, with 18 bases between. There are 15 residues in the CDR3. CDR3 nucleotides: TGTGCCACCTCAGACAGGACCTCGGACACCGGGGAGCTGTTTTTT. It encodes CATSDRTSDTGELFF.

There are a few counts of this clone. V gene TRBV14 combines with J gene TRBJ1-2; no firm D call. Germline values: CDR1 SGHDN, CDR2 FVKESK. V lost 2 bases and J 5 bases, leaving 9 bases between the germline ends. The CDR3 extends over 13 amino acids. The CDR3 bases are TGTGCCAGCAGCCAACGGCAGGATTATGGCTACACCTTC. Protein sequence: CASSQRQDYGYTF. Full variable domain (missing parts from reference TRBV14 and TRBJ1-2): EAGVTQFPSHSVIEKGQTVTLRCDPISGHDNLYWYRRVMGKEIKFLLHFVKESKQDESGMPNNRFLAERTGGTYSTLKVQPAELEDSGVYFCASSQRQDYGYTFGSGTRLTVV.

V usage is TRBV5-5 and J usage is TRBJ1-4; D may be TRBD1 (5 bases). The germline V and J ends were trimmed by 4 bases and 4 bases, with 11 bases remaining between them. The CDR3 totals 14 residues. The germline V gene has CDR1 SGHKS and CDR2 YYEKEE (reference sequence). The CDR3, as DNA: TGTGCCAGCAGCCCCGGTAGGGGTAATGAAAAACTGTTTTTT. It is translated as CASSPGRGNEKLFF.

CDR3 nucleotide sequence: TGTGCCAGCACTAGCGGGAGGGGTGGGGAGCAGTTCTTC. Protein product: CASTSGRGGEQFF. V is TRBV6-6 and J is TRBJ2-1; the match to TRBD2 covers 12 bases. The CDR3 spans 13 residues. Germline CDR1 MNHNY, CDR2 SVGAGI (reference sequence). V lost 7 bases and J lost 10; bases outside the gene matches: 5.

The V gene is TRBV18, the J gene TRBJ1-3; D gene uncertain. The CDR3 loop spans 13 amino acids. Germline V CDR1 and CDR2: KGHSH, LQKENI. Trimming took off 3 bases at V and 7 bases at J, with 10 bases between the two ends. The CDR3 DNA follows: TGTGCCAGCTCACCGTCGGGGAGGAACACCATATATTTT. It codes for CASSPSGRNTIYF.

J is TRBJ1-3 and V is TRBV28; 7 nucleotides line up with TRBD1. Per germline, CDR1 MDHEN and CDR2 SYDVKM. CDR3 size: 16 residues. After removal of 5 bases from V and 4 bases from J, the junction contained 11 bases not matched to a gene. The CDR3 DNA follows: TGTGCCAGCAGTGTACCCCAGGGGGGAGACGGAAACACCATATATTTT. This encodes CASSVPQGGDGNTIYF.

The V gene is TRBV6-1, the J gene TRBJ2-7; D gene ambiguous. V was clipped by 7 bases and J by 6 bases, with 16 bases between them. The CDR3 sequence is 13 residues long. In germline, CDR1 is MNHNS, CDR2 SASEGT. The CDR3 nucleotides read TGTGCCAGCAAGTTCACACAGAGAGCCGAGCAGTACTTC. Protein sequence: CASKFTQRAEQYF.

Of note for this clone: One end of the junction does not line up with germline, which may come from a read error. V and J are TRBV18 and TRBJ2-7; 9 nucleotides line up with TRBD1. Looked up from germline, CDR1 is KGHSH and CDR2 is LQKENI. The CDR3 contains 14 residues. CDR3 in amino acids: CASSPDRGSHEQYF. The CDR3 nucleotides are TGTGCCAGCTCACCGGACAGGGGCTCCCACGAGCAGTACTTC.

J is TRBJ2-2 and V is TRBV29-1; 8 bases match TRBD1. The length of the CDR3 is 14 residues. Germline CDR1 reads SQVTM; CDR2 reads ANQGSEA. J was trimmed by 0 bases and V by 6 bases; bases with no gene match: 3. The CDR3 sequence is CSVSQGANTGELFF. CDR3 nucleotide sequence: TGCAGCGTCTCACAGGGGGCGAACACCGGGGAGCTGTTTTTT.